The 16 T cell receptor beta chains in this list originate from one sample, sequenced in a study of T-cell reconstitution after alpha-beta-depleted transplantation in children. Construction of the TCRbeta library involved unique molecular identifiers. Each CDR3 protein gets one entry after TCRdb re-called the PCR reads with MiXCR. The table records about 900,000 distinct CDR3 sequences, around 30% of them present only once. Material: PBMCs, mostly from graft donor cells, obtained 360 days after TCRalphabeta/CD19-depleted stem cell transplant. These receptors were obtained from a boy under two years old who had a stem cell transplant for SCID, so the T cells may come from the graft donor.

This chain links TRBV12-3 or TRBV12-4 with TRBJ1-5; D unresolved. The V and J ends lost 1 base and 0 bases respectively, with 4 bases between them. The CDR3 loop spans 14 amino acids. The CDR3 DNA reads TGTGCCAGCAGTTTAGAGGTTAGCAATCAGCCCCAGCATTTT. Protein: CASSLEVSNQPQHF.

This clonotype was recorded a few times. The J gene is TRBJ1-5, the V gene TRBV12-3 or TRBV12-4, with D unclear. Between the trimmed V and J ends, which lost 6 bases and 5 bases, there was a span of 17 bases. The CDR3 spans 15 residues. CDR3 DNA: TGTGCCAGCAGCGGTTCAGCAGCCCAATATCAGCCCCAGCATTTT. It translates to CASSGSAAQYQPQHF.

V and J are TRBV4-1 and TRBJ2-7, with a tentative D call TRBD2 (6 bases). Germline values: CDR1 MGHRA, CDR2 YSYEKL. This CDR3 comprises 16 residues. The V end was cut by 4 bases, the J end by 1 base, with 17 bases between. The DNA of the CDR3 is TGCGCCAGCAGCCGTACGGTTAGTAGCGGATCCTACGAGCAGTACTTC. Its translation is CASSRTVSSGSYEQYF.

The chain uses TRBV9 and TRBJ2-3; D might be TRBD1 or TRBD2, each matching 6 bases. The CDR3 has 14 amino acids. V was clipped by 3 bases and J by 6 bases, with 14 bases between them. The germline CDR1 and CDR2 sequences are SGDLS and YYNGEE. CDR3: CASSGGTPWDTQYF. CDR3 in DNA: TGTGCCAGCAGCGGCGGGACACCCTGGGATACGCAGTATTTT.

This clonotype showed up many times. The chain combines TRBV6-1 with TRBJ2-1, with D hard to call. Trimming left V 5 bases short and J 0 bases short, with 11 bases between. The CDR3 is 15 residues long. Germline lookup yields CDR1 MNHNS and CDR2 SASEGT. CDR3 coding DNA: TGTGCCAGCAGTCCAGCCCCGAGCTCCTACAATGAGCAGTTCTTC. As protein: CASSPAPSSYNEQFF.

This chain uses TRBV7-2 with TRBJ2-7, with TRBD1 matching 9 bases. The germline V gene encodes CDR1 SGHTA and CDR2 FQGNSA. The CDR3 extends over 13 amino acids. Unmatched junction bases numbered 5, after V lost 5 bases and J lost 6 bases. The CDR3 region is CASSDGTGSEQYF. CDR3 bases: TGTGCCAGCAGCGACGGGACAGGGAGCGAGCAGTACTTC.

The chain links TRBV20-1 to TRBJ2-5, with D unresolved. Germline assignment: CDR1 DFQATT and CDR2 SNEGSKA (reference sequence). This CDR3 has 11 amino acids. Trimming pared 3 bases from V and 5 bases from J, leaving 7 bases between. CDR3 sequence (DNA): TGCAGTGCTAGTTTACAGGAGACCCAGTACTTC. Translating gives CSASLQETQYF.

Only one count was recorded for this clonotype. This chain connects TRBV5-1 to TRBJ2-6; D is unclear. Germline-derived CDR1 and CDR2 are SGHRS and YFSETQ. The ends were cut back, 0 bases at V and 0 bases at J, with 10 bases in the middle. This CDR3 is built from 17 residues. The CDR3 is CASSLDFGLSGANVLTF. In DNA, the CDR3 is TGCGCCAGCAGCTTGGATTTCGGTCTCTCTGGGGCCAACGTCCTGACTTTC.

The chain combines TRBV29-1 with TRBJ2-2; D is ambiguous. Germline CDR1 SQVTM, CDR2 ANQGSEA. CDR3 length: 13 residues. With 5 bases removed from V and 1 base from J, the gap between germline ends came to 8 bases. The CDR3 region is CSVLRVNTGELFF. CDR3 DNA sequence: TGCAGCGTTCTTCGGGTGAACACCGGGGAGCTGTTTTTT.

This clonotype was detected a few times. J is TRBJ2-1 and V is TRBV28, with unresolved D. The CDR3 is made up of 15 amino acids. V lost 6 bases to trimming and J lost 0 bases, with 12 bases between them. CDR1 and CDR2 from the germline V gene are MDHEN and SYDVKM. The CDR3 spells CASSIGMSSYNEQFF. In DNA form, the CDR3 reads TGTGCCAGCAGCATTGGCATGAGCTCCTACAATGAGCAGTTCTTC.

This clonotype was observed a handful of times. A much larger clone lies one base from this, so it may be a read error. The chain is built from TRBV5-1 and TRBJ1-1; tentatively, D is TRBD1 (6 bases). Trimming pared 4 bases from V and 1 base from J, leaving 11 bases between. There are 14 residues in the CDR3. Germline CDR1 and CDR2: SGHRS and YFSETQ. CDR3 DNA: TGCGCCAGCAGCCCGGGACACGGGAACACTGAAGCTTTCTTT. This codes for CASSPGHGNTEAFF.

The chain recombines TRBV7-8 with TRBJ1-2; no firm D call. CDR3 length: 17 residues. Trimming stripped 5 bases from V and 5 bases from J, with 24 bases between. From germline, CDR1 is SGHVS and CDR2 FQNEAQ. CDR3 bases: TGTGCCAGCAGCCCAGAGGCCCTGGGTTCCATGAGTTATGGCTACACCTTC. It translates to CASSPEALGSMSYGYTF.

This clonotype was seen a few times. The chain combines TRBV29-1 with TRBJ2-1; D gene ambiguous. Germline CDR1 is SQVTM and CDR2 is ANQGSEA. The CDR3 consists of 14 residues. V was shortened by 5 bases and J by 3 bases, with 14 bases between the two germline ends. CDR3 coding DNA: TGCAGCGTTCCCCCTAACGGTTACTACAATGAGCAGTTCTTC. Translating gives CSVPPNGYYNEQFF.

This clonotype was observed a few times. The chain combines TRBV3-1 with TRBJ1-1; no clear D. The CDR3 extends over 13 amino acids. Trimming took 0 bases from V and 7 from J, leaving 9 bases between them. Germline CDR1 is LGHDT and CDR2 is YNNKEL (reference sequence). CDR3 sequence reads: CASSQEGKFEAFF. DNA of the CDR3: TGTGCCAGCAGCCAAGAGGGGAAATTTGAAGCTTTCTTT.

The gene calls are TRBV18 and TRBJ2-7, with a tentative D call TRBD1 (5 bases). Per the germline V gene, CDR1 is KGHSH and CDR2 is LQKENI. The CDR3 consists of 15 residues. Trimming removed 5 bases at V and 0 bases at J, with 14 bases between. The CDR3 DNA sequence: TGTGCCAGCTCAGGCAAAGGGGCGAGCTCCTACGAGCAGTACTTC. The encoded protein is CASSGKGASSYEQYF.

The rearrangement joins TRBV7-2 to TRBJ2-2; 9 nucleotides match TRBD2. Looked up from germline, CDR1 is SGHTA and CDR2 is FQGNSA. V trimming: 1 base; J trimming: 4 bases; junction bases outside the gene matches: 4. This CDR3 spans 16 amino acids. This chain's CDR3 is CASSLESGGITGELFF. The DNA of the CDR3 is TGTGCCAGCAGCTTAGAGAGCGGGGGGATCACCGGGGAGCTGTTTTTT. Full variable domain (missing parts from reference TRBV7-2 and TRBJ2-2): GAGVSQSPSNKVTEKGKDVELRCDPISGHTALYWYRQSLGQGLEFLIYFQGNSAPDKSGLPSDRFSAERTGGSVSTLTIQRTQQEDSAVYLCASSLESGGITGELFFGEGSRLTVL.